Following are 5 T cell receptor beta chains from one sample sequenced in a study of persistence of HIV-infected CD4 T cells. The immunoSEQ assay was version 4, run in survey mode. Assay: immunoSEQ multiplex PCR; the TCRdb copy retains only in-frame clones and omits some. The sample yields 30,000 to 45,000 clones, approximately 78% seen once. What these receptors recognize is not known. The stimulus was an HIV-1 Gag 15-mer peptide pool, 0.85 to 1 ug/peptide/mL. Sorted nonresponding memory CD4+ T cells were CD40L-negative, CD69-negative, CD45RO-high. The material sequenced was cultured CD4+ T cells from PBMCs, taken from a patient who received antiretroviral therapy. The source of these receptors is an adult with HIV. The donor label of this sample is uncertain.

This chain uses TRBV10-2 with TRBJ1-2, with 8 bases fitting TRBD1. Looked up from germline, CDR1 is WSHSY and CDR2 is SAAADI. Germline trimming cut 6 bases from V and 4 bases from J; bases unmatched to any gene: 7. CDR3 length: 14 residues. The CDR3 DNA reads as TGCGCCAGCAGGTTCGGACAGGGTGCCTATGGCTACACCTTC. This gives the protein CASRFGQGAYGYTF.

The count of this clone is one. The chain recombines TRBV4-1 with TRBJ1-4; 8 bases agree with TRBD1. There are 15 residues in the CDR3. CDR1 and CDR2 from the germline V gene are MGHRA and YSYEKL. With V trimmed by 5 bases and J by 8 bases, 10 bases remained unmatched. CDR3 residues: CASSTSGGLGEKLFF. Written as DNA, the CDR3 is TGCGCCAGCAGCACATCAGGGGGCTTGGGAGAAAAACTGTTTTTT.

The rearrangement joins TRBV6-5 to TRBJ2-7; 7 bases line up with TRBD1. V shed 6 bases, J shed 3 bases, and the junction held 2 bases outside the gene matches. The CDR3 has 12 residues. CDR1 is MNHEY, CDR2 SVGAGI, per germline. The CDR3 DNA reads TGTGCCAGCAGGGGACAGAACTACGAGCAGTACGTC. Encoded protein: CASRGQNYEQYV.

The rearrangement uses TRBV7-2 and TRBJ2-5; no definite D call. Germline CDR1 is SGHTA and CDR2 is FQGNSA. This CDR3 region has 13 residues. V dropped 2 bases and J dropped 1 base, with 5 bases sitting between them. The CDR3 loop reads CASSLQIQETQYF. In nucleotides, the CDR3 is TGTGCCAGCAGCTTACAGATCCAAGAGACCCAGTACTTC.

V and J are TRBV7-3 and TRBJ2-3, with 7 bases aligning to TRBD2. CDR3 length: 16 residues. CDR1 and CDR2 (germline): SGHTA, FQGTGA. With 0 bases clipped from V and 6 bases from J, the junction kept 9 bases outside the gene matches. The CDR3, as DNA: TGTGCCAGCAGCTTAACCGGGGCGGGGGATTGGGATACGCAGTATTTT. Amino acid sequence: CASSLTGAGDWDTQYF.